The present TCR beta chain was sequenced within a study of CD4 T cells in relation to SARS-CoV-2 and coronaviruses. Looking at the study overall: PBMCs were cultured with antigen for nine to eleven days before TCR beta sequencing.

Naive and memory CD4+ T cells were cultured with CEF, then survey-sequenced. The data were produced by immunoSEQ multiplex PCR, yet TCRdb's version contains in-frame clones alone and is incomplete. This sample has around 41,000 clones, with around 82% found just once. Naive or memory CD4+ cells were cultured 1:1 with T cell-depleted PBMCs plus CEF. In the case of this clone: Its antigen is unidentified.

There are 15 residues in the CDR3. Trimming took 0 bases from V and 9 from J; bases not matched to a gene: 7. Looked up from germline, CDR1 is SGHRS and CDR2 is YFSETQ. Broader study findings: Crossreactivity was assessed only for spike protein, not other viral proteins.

The sequence was obtained from an adult with COVID-19. The material sequenced was naive CD4+ T cells from PBMCs, cultured in vitro. Subset meaning: naive CD4+ T cells isolated by negative enrichment. The chain has TRBV5-1 and TRBJ2-1, with 9 positions matching TRBD2. The CDR3 loop is CASSLVAGAPGEQFF. CDR3 DNA: TGCGCCAGCAGCTTGGTAGCGGGAGCTCCCGGTGAGCAGTTCTTC.